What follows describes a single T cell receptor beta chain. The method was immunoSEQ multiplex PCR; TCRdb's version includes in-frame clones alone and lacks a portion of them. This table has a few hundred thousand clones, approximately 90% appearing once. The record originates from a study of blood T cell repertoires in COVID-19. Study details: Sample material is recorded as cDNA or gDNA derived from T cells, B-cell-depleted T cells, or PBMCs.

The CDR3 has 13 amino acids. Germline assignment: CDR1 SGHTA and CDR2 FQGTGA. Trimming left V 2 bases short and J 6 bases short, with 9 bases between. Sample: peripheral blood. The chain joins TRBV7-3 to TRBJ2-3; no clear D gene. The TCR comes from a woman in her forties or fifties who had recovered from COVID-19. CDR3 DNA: TGTGCCAGCAGCTTATTGGTCAGGGATACGCAGTATTTT. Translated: CASSLLVRDTQYF.